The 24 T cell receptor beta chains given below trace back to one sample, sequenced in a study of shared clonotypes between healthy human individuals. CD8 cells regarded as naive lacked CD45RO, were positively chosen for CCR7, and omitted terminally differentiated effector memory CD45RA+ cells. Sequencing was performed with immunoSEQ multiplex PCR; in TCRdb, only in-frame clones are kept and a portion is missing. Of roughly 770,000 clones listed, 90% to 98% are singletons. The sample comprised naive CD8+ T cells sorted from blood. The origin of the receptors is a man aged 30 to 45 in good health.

CDR3 protein: CASSAGTEYEQYF. The CDR3 bases are TGTGCCAGCAGTGCCGGGACAGAATACGAGCAGTACTTC. The V gene is TRBV6-1, the J gene TRBJ2-7; 7 bases fit TRBD1. The V gene's germline CDR1 is MNHNS and CDR2 SASEGT. CDR3 size: 13 residues. V was clipped by 4 bases and J by 4 bases; unmatched bases: 4.

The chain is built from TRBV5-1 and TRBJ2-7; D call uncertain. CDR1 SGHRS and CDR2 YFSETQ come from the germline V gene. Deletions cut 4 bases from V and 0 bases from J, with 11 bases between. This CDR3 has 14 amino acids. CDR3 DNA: TGCGCCAGCAGCCCCTGGATGAACTCCTACGAGCAGTACTTC. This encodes CASSPWMNSYEQYF.

The CDR3 spells CASSLLSQRPSYEQYF. Written as DNA, the CDR3 is TGTGCCAGCAGTTTACTAAGTCAACGACCCTCCTACGAGCAGTACTTC. The rearrangement joins TRBV28 to TRBJ2-7; D gene uncertain. Germline loops: CDR1 MDHEN, CDR2 SYDVKM. V was trimmed by 2 bases and J by 0 bases, leaving 14 bases between them. This CDR3 comprises 16 residues.

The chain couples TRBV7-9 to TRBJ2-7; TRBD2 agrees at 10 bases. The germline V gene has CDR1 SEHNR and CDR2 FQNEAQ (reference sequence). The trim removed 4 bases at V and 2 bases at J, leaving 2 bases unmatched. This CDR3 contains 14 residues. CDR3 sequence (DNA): TGTGCCAGCAGCTCCGGACTAGCGGCCTACGAGCAGTACTTC. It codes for CASSSGLAAYEQYF.

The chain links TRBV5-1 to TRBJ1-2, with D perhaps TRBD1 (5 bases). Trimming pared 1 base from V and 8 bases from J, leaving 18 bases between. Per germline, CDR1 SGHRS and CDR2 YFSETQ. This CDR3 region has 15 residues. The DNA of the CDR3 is TGCGCCAGCAGCTTGTGGGGCGCGGAAGTCGGCGGCTACACCTTC. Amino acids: CASSLWGAEVGGYTF.

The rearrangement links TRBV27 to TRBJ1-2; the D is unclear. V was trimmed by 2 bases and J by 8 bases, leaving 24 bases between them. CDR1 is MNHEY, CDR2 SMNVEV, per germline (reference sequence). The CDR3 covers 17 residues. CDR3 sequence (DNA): TGTGCCAGCAGTTTACGCCCCATCCTCCCGGGGAAAGGCGGCTACACCTTC. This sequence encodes CASSLRPILPGKGGYTF.

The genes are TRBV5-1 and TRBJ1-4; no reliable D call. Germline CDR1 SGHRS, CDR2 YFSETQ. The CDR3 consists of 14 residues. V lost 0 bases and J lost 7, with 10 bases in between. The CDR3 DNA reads TGCGCCAGCAGCTTGGTCCCCAGCAGTGAAAAACTGTTTTTT. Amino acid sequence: CASSLVPSSEKLFF.

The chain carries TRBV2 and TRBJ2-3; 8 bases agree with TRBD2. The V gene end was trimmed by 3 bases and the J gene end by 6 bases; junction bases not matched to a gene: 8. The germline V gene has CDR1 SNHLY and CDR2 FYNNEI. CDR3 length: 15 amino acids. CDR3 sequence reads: CASSDPAGEFDTQYF. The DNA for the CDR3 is TGTGCCAGCAGTGATCCAGCGGGAGAGTTTGATACGCAGTATTTT. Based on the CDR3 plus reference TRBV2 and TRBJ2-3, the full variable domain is EPEVTQTPSHQVTQMGQEVILRCVPISNHLYFYWYRQILGQKVEFLVSFYNNEISEKSEIFDDQFSVERPDGSNFTLKIRSTKLEDSAMYFCASSDPAGEFDTQYFGPGTRLTVL.

CDR3 DNA: TGCGCCAGCAGCCAAGATACAGCAAACTATGGCTACACCTTC. Translating it yields CASSQDTANYGYTF. This sequence joins TRBV4-1 and TRBJ1-2; unclear D gene. The CDR3 sequence is 14 residues long. V was shortened by 0 bases and J by 2 bases, with 7 bases between the two germline ends. Germline CDR1 reads MGHRA; CDR2 reads YSYEKL.

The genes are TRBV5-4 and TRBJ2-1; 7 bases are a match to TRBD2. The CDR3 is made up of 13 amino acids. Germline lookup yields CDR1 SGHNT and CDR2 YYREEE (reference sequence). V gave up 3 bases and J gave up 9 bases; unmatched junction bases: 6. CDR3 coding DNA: TGTGCCAGCAGCTGGGAGGGAGACACTGAGCAGTTCTTC. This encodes CASSWEGDTEQFF.

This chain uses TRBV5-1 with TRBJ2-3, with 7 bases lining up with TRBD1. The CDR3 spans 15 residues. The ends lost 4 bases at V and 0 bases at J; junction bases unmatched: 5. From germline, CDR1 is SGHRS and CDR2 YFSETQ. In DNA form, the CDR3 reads TGCGCCAGCAGCCCATGGGGACAGAGCACAGATACGCAGTATTTT. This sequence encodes CASSPWGQSTDTQYF.

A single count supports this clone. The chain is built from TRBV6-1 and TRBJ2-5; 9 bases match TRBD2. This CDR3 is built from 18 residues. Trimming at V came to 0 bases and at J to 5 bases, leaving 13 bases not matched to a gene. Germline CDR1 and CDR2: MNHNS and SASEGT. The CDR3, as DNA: TGTGCCAGCAGTGAAGCCCTGGGACTAGCCGGGGGTGAGGAGACCCAGTACTTC. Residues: CASSEALGLAGGEETQYF.

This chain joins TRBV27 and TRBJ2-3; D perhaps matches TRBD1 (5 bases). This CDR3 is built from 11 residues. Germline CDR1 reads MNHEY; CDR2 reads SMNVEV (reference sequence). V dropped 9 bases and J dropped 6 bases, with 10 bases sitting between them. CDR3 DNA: TGTGCCAGTTCTAAGGGGGATACGCAGTATTTT. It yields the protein CASSKGDTQYF.

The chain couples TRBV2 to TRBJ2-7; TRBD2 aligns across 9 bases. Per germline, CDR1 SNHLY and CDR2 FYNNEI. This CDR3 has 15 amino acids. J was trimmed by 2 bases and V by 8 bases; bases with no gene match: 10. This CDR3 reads CASLDILAGTYEQYF. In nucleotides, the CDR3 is TGTGCCAGCCTAGACATCCTAGCGGGGACCTACGAGCAGTACTTC.

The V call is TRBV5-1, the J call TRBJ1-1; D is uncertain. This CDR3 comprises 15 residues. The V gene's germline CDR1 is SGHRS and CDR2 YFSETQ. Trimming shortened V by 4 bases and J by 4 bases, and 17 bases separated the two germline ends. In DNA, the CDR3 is TGCGCCAGCAGCGGGCATATTGGAGACGGCACTGAAGCTTTCTTT. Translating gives CASSGHIGDGTEAFF.

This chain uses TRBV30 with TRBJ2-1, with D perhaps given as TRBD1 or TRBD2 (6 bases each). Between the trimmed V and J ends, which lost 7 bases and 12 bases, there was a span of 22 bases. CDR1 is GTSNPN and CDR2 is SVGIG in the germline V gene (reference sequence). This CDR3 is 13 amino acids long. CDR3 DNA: TGTGCCTTGACGCGGGACACCGGGTACCTGCAGTTCTTC. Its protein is CALTRDTGYLQFF. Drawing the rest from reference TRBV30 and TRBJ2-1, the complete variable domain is SQTIHQWPATLVQPVGSPLSLECTVEGTSNPNLYWYRQAAGRGLQLLFYSVGIGQISSEVPQNLSASRPQDRQFILSSKKLLLSDSGFYLCALTRDTGYLQFFGPGTRLTVL.

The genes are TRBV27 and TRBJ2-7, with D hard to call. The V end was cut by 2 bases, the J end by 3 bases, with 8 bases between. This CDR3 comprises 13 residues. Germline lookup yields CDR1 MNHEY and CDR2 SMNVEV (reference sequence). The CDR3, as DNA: TGTGCCAGCAGTTTAAAGGGTATCTACGAGCAGTACTTC. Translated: CASSLKGIYEQYF.

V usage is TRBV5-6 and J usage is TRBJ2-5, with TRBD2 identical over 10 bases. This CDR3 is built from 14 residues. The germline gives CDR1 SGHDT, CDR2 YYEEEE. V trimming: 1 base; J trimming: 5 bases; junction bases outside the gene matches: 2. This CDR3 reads CASSLTSGMETQYF. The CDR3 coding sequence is TGTGCCAGCAGCTTGACTAGCGGGATGGAGACCCAGTACTTC.

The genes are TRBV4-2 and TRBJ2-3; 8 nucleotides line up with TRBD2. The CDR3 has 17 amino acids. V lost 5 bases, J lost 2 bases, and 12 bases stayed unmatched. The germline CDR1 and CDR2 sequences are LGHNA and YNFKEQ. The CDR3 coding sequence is TGTGCCAGCAGCTCCACCTTAGCGGGGATCGACACAGATACGCAGTATTTT. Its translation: CASSSTLAGIDTDTQYF.

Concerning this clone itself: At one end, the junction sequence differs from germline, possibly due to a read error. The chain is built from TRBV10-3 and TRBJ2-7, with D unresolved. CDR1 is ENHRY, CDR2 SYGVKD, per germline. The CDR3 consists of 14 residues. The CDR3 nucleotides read TGTGCCATCGGTGACATGGAGAGTATCTACGAGCAGTACTTC. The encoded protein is CAIGDMESIYEQYF.

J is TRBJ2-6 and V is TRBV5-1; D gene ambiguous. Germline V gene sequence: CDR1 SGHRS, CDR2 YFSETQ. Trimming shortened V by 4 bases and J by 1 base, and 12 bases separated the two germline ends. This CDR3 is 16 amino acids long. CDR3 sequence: CASSPISTSGANVLTF. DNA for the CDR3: TGCGCCAGCAGCCCGATTAGTACATCTGGGGCCAACGTCCTGACTTTC. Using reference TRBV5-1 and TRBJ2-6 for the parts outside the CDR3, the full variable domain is KAGVTQTPRYLIKTRGQQVTLSCSPISGHRSVSWYQQTPGQGLQFLFEYFSETQRNKGNFPGRFSGRQFSNSRSEMNVSTLELGDSALYLCASSPISTSGANVLTFGAGSRLTVL.

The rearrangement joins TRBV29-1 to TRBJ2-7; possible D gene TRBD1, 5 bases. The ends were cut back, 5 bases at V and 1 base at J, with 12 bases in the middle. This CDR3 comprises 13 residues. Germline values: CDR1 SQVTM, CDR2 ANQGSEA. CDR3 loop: CSVIPQESYEQYF. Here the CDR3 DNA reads TGCAGCGTTATTCCACAGGAGTCCTACGAGCAGTACTTC.

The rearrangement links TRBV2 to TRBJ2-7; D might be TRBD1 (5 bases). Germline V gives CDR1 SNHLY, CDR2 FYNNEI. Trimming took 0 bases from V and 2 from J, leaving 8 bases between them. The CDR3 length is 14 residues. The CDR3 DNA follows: TGTGCCAGCAGTGAAGCCGACAGCCCCTACGAGCAGTACTTC. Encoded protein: CASSEADSPYEQYF. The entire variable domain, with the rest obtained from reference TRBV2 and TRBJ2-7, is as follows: EPEVTQTPSHQVTQMGQEVILRCVPISNHLYFYWYRQILGQKVEFLVSFYNNEISEKSEIFDDQFSVERPDGSNFTLKIRSTKLEDSAMYFCASSEADSPYEQYFGPGTRLTVT.

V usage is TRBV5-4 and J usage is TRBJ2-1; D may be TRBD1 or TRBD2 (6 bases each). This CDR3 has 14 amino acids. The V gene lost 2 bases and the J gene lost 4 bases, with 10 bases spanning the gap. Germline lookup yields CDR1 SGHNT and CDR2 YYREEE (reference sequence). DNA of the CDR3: TGTGCCAGCAGCTTCAGGGGAGGTTACAATGAGCAGTTCTTC. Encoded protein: CASSFRGGYNEQFF. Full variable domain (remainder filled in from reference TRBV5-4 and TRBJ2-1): ETGVTQSPTHLIKTRGQQVTLRCSSQSGHNTVSWYQQALGQGPQFIFQYYREEENGRGNFPPRFSGLQFPNYSSELNVNALELDDSALYLCASSFRGGYNEQFFGPGTRLTVL.